This TCR beta chain derives from a study of blood T cell repertoires in COVID-19. About the study: T cells, B-cell-depleted T cells, or PBMCs supplied cDNA or gDNA.

Germline assignment: CDR1 KGHSH and CDR2 LQKENI. J was trimmed by 10 bases and V by 5 bases; bases with no gene match: 2. The CDR3 consists of 11 residues. Original handling: The assay estimated nucleated cells by amplifying reference gene primers. The protocol was immunoSEQ multiplex PCR, while the TCRdb copy is restricted to in-frame clones and leaves out a portion. The DNA was the basis for D and trimming; V, J and clone size are from that table. The sample shows 70,000 to 100,000 clones, 89% of them seen only once. The Seattle site enrolled patients during active infection and followed them longitudinally.

V gene TRBV18 combines with J gene TRBJ2-1; TRBD1 matches at 7 bases. Input material: peripheral blood. This clonotype was sampled from a man aged 45-60 years with COVID-19, enrolled during active disease. CDR3 sequence (DNA): TGTGCCAGCTCAGGGGACAGAGAGCAGTTCTTC. Its translation: CASSGDREQFF.